Listed below are T cell receptor beta chains from one sample, sequenced in a study of T cell repertoires in cytomegalovirus infection. These receptors lack a known antigen. TCRdb reprocessed the reads with MiXCR, giving one entry per CDR3 protein. The sample has approximately 120,000 distinct CDR3 sequences; 25% to 35% are singletons. Sample: CD8+ T cells from cultured PBMCs, taken from culture after CMV antigen stimulation. Receptors originate from a human donor in good health (CMV status not recorded). Some clones in this sample may be carry-over from other donors' samples. The CDR3 runs from the conserved cysteine through the conserved F or W. D genes are given only for firm matches. Not every row has a clone size; where given, it reads once, few, many or a size class.

V,J,D,size,DNA,CDR3
TRBV9,TRBJ2-3,TRBD2,NA,TGTGCCAGCAGCGTCGGCGGGGGGGGATTCACAGATACGCAGTATTTT,CASSVGGGGFTDTQYF
TRBV11-2,TRBJ2-1,NA,many,TGTGCCAGCAGCTTAGATCTTGGAAATGAGCAGTTCTTC,CASSLDLGNEQFF
TRBV29-1,TRBJ1-1,NA,NA,TGCAGCGTTGAGTCAGGCCTTGACATGAACACTGAAGCTTTCTTT,CSVESGLDMNTEAFF
TRBV27,TRBJ1-1,NA,many,TGTGCCAGCAGTTTATACAGCCTGTCTGAAGCTTTCTTT,CASSLYSLSEAFF
TRBV11-2,TRBJ2-7,TRBD1,NA,TGTGCCAGCAGCTTAGGACAGGGGTCTGTAAACGAGCAGTACTTC,CASSLGQGSVNEQYF
TRBV7-7,TRBJ2-3,TRBD2,NA,TGTGCCAGCAGCCTACTGACTAGCGCGTTCCCAGATATGCAGTATTTT,CASSLLTSAFPDMQYF
TRBV6-1,TRBJ2-2,NA,many,TGTGCCAGCAGTGAGTGGACTGGGAACACCGGGGAGCTGTTTTTT,CASSEWTGNTGELFF
TRBV9,TRBJ2-3,NA,few,TGTGCCAGCAGCGTAGAGGGGATCTCCCGGGATACGCAGTATTTT,CASSVEGISRDTQYF
TRBV10-3,TRBJ1-5,NA,few,TGTGCCACCAGGGACGGGGGCCGTGGGGGTAGCAATCAGCCCCAGCATTTT,CATRDGGRGGSNQPQHF
TRBV4-2,TRBJ2-5,NA,NA,TGTGCCAGCAGCCAATTTTCCGAGGGGGATCACCAAGAGACCCAGTACTTC,CASSQFSEGDHQETQYF
TRBV28,TRBJ1-1,NA,few,TGTGCCAGCCAAGATCCAGGGTTCAGCACTGAAGCTTTCTTT,CASQDPGFSTEAFF
TRBV28,TRBJ2-1,TRBD2,NA,TGTGCCAGCAGTCCGTCACTAGCGGGGATATACAATGAGCAGTTCTTC,CASSPSLAGIYNEQFF
TRBV6-5,TRBJ1-1,NA,few,TGTGCCAGCAGTCTCGCCCGGACAGCGAACACTGAAGCTTTCTTT,CASSLARTANTEAFF
TRBV25-1,TRBJ1-1,NA,many,TGTGCCAGCAGTGGCTACGGTCCGGCGGCTTTCTTT,CASSGYGPAAFF
TRBV7-3,TRBJ1-2,NA,NA,TGTGCCACCGTACAGGGTAACTATGGCTACACCTTC,CATVQGNYGYTF
TRBV24-1,TRBJ1-5,NA,NA,TGTGCCACCATGTGGGGGAATCAGCCCCAGCATTTT,CATMWGNQPQHF
TRBV24-1,TRBJ1-2,NA,many,TGTGCCACCAGTGCACTGAACTTGAACTATGGCTACACCTTC,CATSALNLNYGYTF
TRBV12-3/TRBV12-4,TRBJ2-7,TRBD2,few,TGTGCCAGCAGTGTGACTAGCGGGGGGTCCGAGCAGTACTTC,CASSVTSGGSEQYF
TRBV9,TRBJ1-3,NA,once,TGTGCCAGCAGCGTATCTGGAAACACCATATATTTT,CASSVSGNTIYF
TRBV7-9,TRBJ1-1,NA,few,TGTGCCAGCAGCCCCCCGGGGAGGCCTGAAGCTTTCTTT,CASSPPGRPEAFF
TRBV6-1,TRBJ1-2,TRBD1,once,TGTGCCAGCAGTGAAGGGAAGACAGGGATACCTTTAATGGATGGCTACACCTTC,CASSEGKTGIPLMDGYTF
TRBV6-5,TRBJ1-6,NA,NA,TGTGCCAGCAGTCCATCGGAGGGGCTCTATTCACCCCTCCACTTT,CASSPSEGLYSPLHF
TRBV27,TRBJ2-3,TRBD1,few,TGTGCCAGCAGTTTTGGGACAGGGGCAGATACGCAGTATTTT,CASSFGTGADTQYF
TRBV12-3/TRBV12-4,TRBJ1-1,NA,many,TGTGCCAGCATCCTAATGGGGGGAGAGAGGGTCAACACTGAAGCTTTCTTT,CASILMGGERVNTEAFF
TRBV12-3/TRBV12-4,TRBJ1-1,NA,many,TGTGCCAGCAGTCTGGACACCATGGACACTGAAGCTTTCTTT,CASSLDTMDTEAFF
TRBV12-3/TRBV12-4,TRBJ2-1,NA,many,TGTGCCAGCAGTCCCCTTGGGACGGCGGCTGCCTACAATGAGCAGTTCTTC,CASSPLGTAAAYNEQFF
TRBV7-6,TRBJ2-1,NA,NA,TGTGCCAGCAGCTTAGAGGGAATTGAGCAGTTCTTC,CASSLEGIEQFF
TRBV7-9,TRBJ1-2,NA,few,TGTGCCAGCAGCTTCCTCGACAGCTATGGCTACACCTTC,CASSFLDSYGYTF
TRBV2,TRBJ2-1,NA,few,TGTGCCAGCTTGGGCCTAGTTAATGAGCAGTTCTTC,CASLGLVNEQFF
TRBV5-6,TRBJ1-1,NA,few,TGTGCCAGCAGCTTGGAGCTGACGATGAACACTGAAGCTTTCTTT,CASSLELTMNTEAFF
TRBV7-9,TRBJ2-3,NA,few,TGTGCCAGCAGCTTAACGTTGGATTTAGGTACAGATACGCAGTATTTT,CASSLTLDLGTDTQYF
TRBV2,TRBJ1-1,NA,few,TGTGCCAGCAGTGAATTTTTGGGGATAGCTGAAGCTTTCTTT,CASSEFLGIAEAFF
TRBV5-6,TRBJ1-6,TRBD1,NA,TGTGCCAGCAGCACGCGACAGGGGGCGGTCTATAATTCACCCCTCCACTTT,CASSTRQGAVYNSPLHF
TRBV5-4,TRBJ2-3,TRBD2,few,TGTGCCAGCAGCCCAGGGACTAGCGGGGGGGCCGGCACAGATACGCAGTATTTT,CASSPGTSGGAGTDTQYF
TRBV2,TRBJ1-6,TRBD1,NA,TGTGCCAGCACGGGACAGGGGATACCCCTCCACTTT,CASTGQGIPLHF
TRBV9,TRBJ2-7,NA,many,TGTGCCAGCAGCGTAGATAACGGGGGAGCCTACGAGCAGTACTTC,CASSVDNGGAYEQYF
TRBV6-1,TRBJ2-2,TRBD2,NA,TGTGCCAGCAGTTGGGATAGCGGGGGGTCCGGGGAGCTGTTTTTT,CASSWDSGGSGELFF
TRBV7-6,TRBJ2-5,TRBD1,NA,TGTGCCAGCAGACTGACAGGGTGGGGAGAGACCCAGTACTTC,CASRLTGWGETQYF
TRBV12-5,TRBJ2-7,NA,NA,TGTGCTAGTGGTGGAGGGGGCTCCTACGAGCAGTACTTC,CASGGGGSYEQYF
TRBV12-3/TRBV12-4,TRBJ1-5,NA,NA,TGTGCCAGCAAGGTTAGCAATCAGCCCCAGCATTTT,CASKVSNQPQHF
TRBV6-5,TRBJ2-3,TRBD1,NA,TGTGCCAGCAGTTACTCGGGACAGGGGGCTTGGACAGATACGCAGTATTTT,CASSYSGQGAWTDTQYF
TRBV19,TRBJ2-1,TRBD2,NA,TGTGCCAGTAGTATCTCCCCGCGGGGGGTATACAATGAGCAGTTCTTC,CASSISPRGVYNEQFF
TRBV5-3,TRBJ1-1,NA,NA,TGTGCCAGCAGCGCCGGACACCAGAACACTGAAGCTTTCTTT,CASSAGHQNTEAFF
TRBV4-2,TRBJ2-1,NA,NA,TGTGCCAGCAGCCAGGCGGACGGCTACAATGAGCAGTTCTTC,CASSQADGYNEQFF
TRBV4-1,TRBJ2-7,NA,many,TGCGCCAGCAGCCAAGGGGACTTATACGAGCAGTACTTC,CASSQGDLYEQYF
TRBV27,TRBJ1-6,NA,NA,TGTGCCAGCAGTCTGTCCTCGGGTTCACCCCTCCACTTT,CASSLSSGSPLHF
TRBV2,TRBJ1-2,NA,NA,TGTGCCAGCAGTGAAGGCAGCCTCTATGGCTACACCTTC,CASSEGSLYGYTF
TRBV19,TRBJ2-2,NA,NA,TGTGCCACCAGGACTTTCGCGAACACCGGGGAGCTGTTTTTT,CATRTFANTGELFF
TRBV7-9,TRBJ1-2,NA,NA,TGTGCCAGCAGCCCAAGCGGACAACTAGGTGGCTACACCTTC,CASSPSGQLGGYTF
TRBV2,TRBJ2-2,NA,NA,TGTGCCAGCAGTGCTGGGGAAACGAACACCGGGGAGCTGCTTTTT,CASSAGETNTGELLF
TRBV7-2,TRBJ2-3,NA,many,TGTGCCAGCAGCTTAAATGTTAGGTTAATCACAGATACGCAGTATTTT,CASSLNVRLITDTQYF
TRBV27,TRBJ2-1,TRBD1,NA,TGTGCCAGCAGTCCGGGACAGGGAATCAAGCAGTTCTTC,CASSPGQGIKQFF
TRBV7-9,TRBJ2-3,NA,NA,TGTGCCAGCCGCACCTCCGGGACTCCCGAAGATACGCAGTATTTT,CASRTSGTPEDTQYF